This T cell receptor beta chain emerged from a study of cytomegalovirus exposure and HLA in healthy donors. Healthy people donating bone marrow made up the donors. Trimming removed 8 bases from V and 3 bases from J; junction bases left unmatched: 6. The CDR3 sequence is 14 residues long. CDR1 is MNHEY and CDR2 is SVGAGI in the germline V gene. With respect to this clone: Its antigen is not known.

60 Vbeta and 13 Jbeta primers were used in PCR. Profiled with immunoSEQ multiplex PCR; TCRdb holds only in-frame clones, not every one. The sample lists roughly 250,000 clones, roughly 80% occurring once. General study findings and limits: Other equally common chains were less clonally expanded than HLA-associated TCR beta chains, a later analysis showed. A reported reduction in N-insertions relative to the approximately 690-donor mean was seen in an Asian-associated ancestry cluster in a later analysis.

Sequenced material: PBMCs. This receptor was obtained from a girl aged 2 to 9 in good health and CMV-seronegative. J is TRBJ2-7 and V is TRBV6-5, with 11 bases fitting TRBD2. For the CDR3, the DNA is TGTGCCAGCGGGCTAGCGGGGGGTAACTACGAGCAGTACTTC. Encoded protein: CASGLAGGNYEQYF.